The 10 T cell receptor beta chains below all came from one sample that was sequenced in a study of CD8 T cells in ankylosing spondylitis. Study-wide points: There was a TCR beta motif, made of several highly homologous variants, that appeared characteristic of ankylosing spondylitis blood.

TCRdb used MiXCR to reprocess the 5' RACE reads, holding one entry per CDR3 protein. The sample records 300,000 to 400,000 distinct CDR3 sequences, about 20% being singletons. Which antigens these TCRs recognize remains unknown. Material for sequencing was blood, either unsorted or a sorted T cell fraction (not recorded which). The receptors come from a male donor with ankylosing spondylitis.

This clonotype was counted only a few times. The chain couples TRBV10-3 to TRBJ1-5; 10 bases align to TRBD1. V lost 6 bases, J lost 5 bases, and 1 base stayed unmatched. CDR1 and CDR2 (germline): ENHRY, SYGVKD. CDR3 length: 13 amino acids. CDR3 region: CAIRGTGDQPQHF. The DNA of the CDR3 is TGTGCCATCAGAGGGACAGGGGATCAGCCCCAGCATTTT.

The chain carries TRBV18 and TRBJ1-1, with no clear D. The CDR3 spans 19 residues. Germline loops: CDR1 KGHSH, CDR2 LQKENI. Trimming took off 3 bases at V and 0 bases at J, with 23 bases between the two ends. This chain's CDR3 is CASSPVTGRALPLNTEAFF. The CDR3 DNA follows: TGTGCCAGCTCACCTGTAACCGGGCGGGCCCTACCGTTGAACACTGAAGCTTTCTTT.

This clonotype has at least ten counts. The rearrangement uses TRBV7-2 and TRBJ2-7, with D unclear. The germline V and J ends were trimmed by 5 bases and 0 bases, with 11 bases remaining between them. Germline V lookup: CDR1 SGHTA, CDR2 FQGNSA. The CDR3 has 14 amino acids. The CDR3 DNA reads as TGTGCCAGCAGCCTCGAGTATATCTCCTACGAGCAGTACTTC. This encodes CASSLEYISYEQYF.

This clonotype has more than one count but fewer than ten. V usage is TRBV5-1 and J usage is TRBJ2-7; D is possibly TRBD2 (6 bases). The germline V gene encodes CDR1 SGHRS and CDR2 YFSETQ. Trimming removed 0 bases from V and 3 bases from J, with 10 bases in between. This CDR3 is built from 14 residues. Here the CDR3 DNA reads TGCGCCAGCAGCTTGGGGCTGGACTACTACGAGCAGTACTTC. Its translation: CASSLGLDYYEQYF.

In this sample, this clonotype turned up a few times. This chain links TRBV6-5 with TRBJ1-1; no definite D call. The V and J ends lost 2 bases and 5 bases respectively, with 12 bases between them. The CDR3 extends over 14 amino acids. Germline V gene data show CDR1 as MNHEY and CDR2 as SVGAGI. CDR3 bases: TGTGCCAGCAGTTACGCCCGAGCTGGAACTGAAGCTTTCTTT. Protein sequence: CASSYARAGTEAFF.

CDR3 coding DNA: TGCAGTGCGGCGGACAGGAGCCTCAATCAGCCCCAGCATTTT. Translating it yields CSAADRSLNQPQHF. V is TRBV20-1 and J is TRBJ1-5, with TRBD1 matching over 7 bases. The germline V gene has CDR1 DFQATT and CDR2 SNEGSKA (reference sequence). The V segment lost 6 bases and the J segment 3 bases; nucleotides outside the gene matches: 8. This CDR3 region has 14 residues.

A few counts support this clonotype. V usage is TRBV3-1 and J usage is TRBJ1-2; D gene unclear. The CDR3 runs 13 residues. Per the germline V gene, CDR1 is LGHDT and CDR2 is YNNKEL (reference sequence). V was cut by 2 bases and J by 3 bases, with 7 bases left in between. The chain's CDR3 is CASSQNRDYGYTF. The CDR3 DNA reads as TGTGCCAGCAGCCAAAATCGGGACTATGGCTACACCTTC.

The J gene is TRBJ1-6, the V gene TRBV4-1; D possibly corresponds to TRBD1 (5 bases). The CDR3 sequence is 14 residues long. The germline V gene has CDR1 MGHRA and CDR2 YSYEKL. V was pared by 2 bases and J by 5 bases, with 7 bases between. The DNA for the CDR3 is TGCGCCAGCAGCCAACCAGGGAATAATTCACCCCTCCACTTT. It translates to CASSQPGNNSPLHF.

This clonotype was observed a few times. V usage is TRBV20-1 and J usage is TRBJ2-7; perhaps TRBD2 as D (6 bases). The CDR3 has 14 amino acids. Trimming removed 6 bases from V and 6 bases from J, with 21 bases in between. The germline CDR1 and CDR2 sequences are DFQATT and SNEGSKA (reference sequence). The CDR3 DNA sequence: TGCAGTGCGAGGACTAAGACGGGTGCTTCCGAGCAGTACTTC. Translated, it gives CSARTKTGASEQYF.

The chain has TRBV4-1 and TRBJ2-1; 9 bases map to TRBD2. V trimming: 5 bases; J trimming: 8 bases; junction bases outside the gene matches: 13. This CDR3 has 16 amino acids. Germline loops: CDR1 MGHRA, CDR2 YSYEKL. CDR3 amino acids: CASSMRVAGVRDEQFF. In DNA, the CDR3 is TGCGCCAGCAGCATGAGGGTAGCGGGAGTCAGGGATGAGCAGTTCTTC.